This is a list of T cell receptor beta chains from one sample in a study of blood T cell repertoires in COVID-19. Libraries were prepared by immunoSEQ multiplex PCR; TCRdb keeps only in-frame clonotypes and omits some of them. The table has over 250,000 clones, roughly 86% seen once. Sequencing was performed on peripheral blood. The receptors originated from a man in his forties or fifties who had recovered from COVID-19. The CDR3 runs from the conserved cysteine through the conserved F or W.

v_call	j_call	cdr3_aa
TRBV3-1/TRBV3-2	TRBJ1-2	CASSLWTENYGYTF
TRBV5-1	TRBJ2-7	CASSLLQYEQYF
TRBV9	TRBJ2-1	CASSVGLAGGLNEQFF
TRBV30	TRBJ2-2	CAWPTSGGGSWELFF
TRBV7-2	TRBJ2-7	CASSLDRGWNEQYF
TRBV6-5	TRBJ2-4	CASIPLRVAKNIQYF
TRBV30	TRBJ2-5	CAWRDGHSPGTQYF
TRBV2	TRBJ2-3	CASARGIREDTQYF
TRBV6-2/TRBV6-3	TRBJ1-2	CASSSRSGTGRTPHGYTF
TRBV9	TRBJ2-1	CASSVDRGIVNEQFF
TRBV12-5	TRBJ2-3	CASGLGTSGATDTQYF
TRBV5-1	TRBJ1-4	CASSSGDMVEKLFF
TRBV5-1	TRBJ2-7	CASRTQGASSYEQYF
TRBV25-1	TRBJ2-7	CATPGQGAIEQYF
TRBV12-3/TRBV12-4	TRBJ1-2	CASSPTGENGYTF
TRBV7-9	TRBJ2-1	CASSLPGGWYNEQFF
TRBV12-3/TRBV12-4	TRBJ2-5	CASSPWTEETQYF
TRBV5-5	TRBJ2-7	CASSLELSPYEQYF
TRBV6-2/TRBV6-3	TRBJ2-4	CASSYSTGEWAKNIQYF
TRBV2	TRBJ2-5	CASSEALPGAQETQYF
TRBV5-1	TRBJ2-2	CASSAVLAGGTGELFF
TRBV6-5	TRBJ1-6	CAISGTYQGDSPLHF
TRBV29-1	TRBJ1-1	CSVRDNRAAFF
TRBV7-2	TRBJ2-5	CASSLGGRAETQYF
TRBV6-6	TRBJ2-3	CASTDRGGTQYF
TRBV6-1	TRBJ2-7	CASSEALVRQAYEQYF
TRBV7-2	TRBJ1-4	CASSWTGYNEKLFF
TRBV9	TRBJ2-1	CASSVVRGGSYNEQFF
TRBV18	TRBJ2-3	CASSPNSGGAIPDTQYF
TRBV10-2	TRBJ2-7	CASRSSGGADSYEQYF
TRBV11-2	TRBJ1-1	CASSKQGALSTEAFF